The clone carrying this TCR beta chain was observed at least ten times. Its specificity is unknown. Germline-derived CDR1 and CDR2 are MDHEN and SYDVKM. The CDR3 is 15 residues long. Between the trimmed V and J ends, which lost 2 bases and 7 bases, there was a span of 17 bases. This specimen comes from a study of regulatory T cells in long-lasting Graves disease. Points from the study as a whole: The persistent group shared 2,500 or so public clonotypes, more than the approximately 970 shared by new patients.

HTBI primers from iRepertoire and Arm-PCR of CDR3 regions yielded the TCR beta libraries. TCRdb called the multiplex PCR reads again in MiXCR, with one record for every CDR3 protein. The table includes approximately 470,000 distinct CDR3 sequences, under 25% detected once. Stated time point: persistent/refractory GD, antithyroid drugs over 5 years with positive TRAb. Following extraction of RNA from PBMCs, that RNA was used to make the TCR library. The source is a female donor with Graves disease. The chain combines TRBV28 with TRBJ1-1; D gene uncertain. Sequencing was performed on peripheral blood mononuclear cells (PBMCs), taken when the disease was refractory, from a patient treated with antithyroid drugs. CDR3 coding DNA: TGTGCCAGCAGTTTAGTTAGGCAGGCCAAGCTTGAAGCTTTCTTT. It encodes CASSLVRQAKLEAFF.